This T cell receptor (beta chain) was identified during a study of cytomegalovirus exposure and HLA in healthy donors. V gave up 5 bases and J gave up 6 bases, with 17 bases separating them. Per the germline V gene, CDR1 is SGHNT and CDR2 is YENEEA. The CDR3 extends over 15 amino acids. It was with 60 Vbeta and 13 Jbeta primers that the PCR ran. Assay used: immunoSEQ multiplex PCR; TCRdb lists only in-frame clones, some missing. This listing includes 150,000 to 200,000 clones. V usage is TRBV11-3 and J usage is TRBJ2-1; D might be TRBD2 (6 bases). The origin of this receptor is a man aged 25 to 45 in good health and CMV-seronegative. Source material: PBMCs. CDR3 coding DNA: TGTGCCAGCAGCGAGCCCGGGGGTCCTCGCAATGAGCAGTTCTTC. It encodes CASSEPGGPRNEQFF.